This TCR beta chain emerged from a study of shared clonotypes between healthy human individuals. General study findings and limits: Donor scarcity curtailed the genetic and exposure-history diversity represented herein.

Comments on this clone: Antigen unknown.

This CDR3 is 12 amino acids long. Trimming took 4 bases from V and 5 from J, leaving 8 bases between them. Per the germline V gene, CDR1 is MRHNA and CDR2 is SNTAGT. Sequencing used immunoSEQ multiplex PCR; TCRdb keeps in-frame clones, though not all of them. The data show fewer than 850,000 clones, less than 80% seen once. The donor cohort consisted entirely of Caucasian adults residing in Nashville, Tennessee. Sequencing used memory CD4+ T cells sorted from blood. Specified subset: CD45RA-negative fraction. The rearrangement uses TRBV6-4 and TRBJ1-2; D ambiguous. The clonotype originates from a woman aged 25 to 45 in good health. CDR3 DNA sequence: TGTGCCAGCAGTGCATCCGGATATGGCTACACCTTC. Encoded protein: CASSASGYGYTF.